These 9 T cell receptor beta chains share one sample of origin, sequenced in a study of identical twins. TCRdb re-called the 5' RACE reads with MiXCR, one entry per CDR3 protein. The sample contains more than 350,000 distinct CDR3 sequences, 8.5% to 10% of which appear only once. The sequencing sample was made of naive T cells sorted from blood. The receptor set was obtained from a woman aged 45-65 years in good health.

V is TRBV7-2 and J is TRBJ2-7; D is unclear. In germline, CDR1 is SGHTA, CDR2 FQGNSA. V lost 1 base, J lost 2 bases, and 6 bases lay in between. The CDR3 length is 13 residues. CDR3 DNA: TGTGCCAGCAGCTTAGGCAGCACCTACGAGCAGTACTTC. As protein: CASSLGSTYEQYF.

CDR3 sequence reads: CASSQRGYQYF. As DNA, the CDR3 is TGTGCCAGCAGCCAGAGAGGGTACCAGTACTTC. The chain links TRBV13 to TRBJ2-5; D may be TRBD2 (5 bases). Looked up from germline, CDR1 is PRHDT and CDR2 is FYEKMQ (reference sequence). Deletions cut 5 bases from V and 10 bases from J, with 11 bases between. The CDR3 runs 11 residues.

The chain links TRBV10-3 to TRBJ1-6; perhaps TRBD1 as D (6 bases). Trimming removed 10 bases from V and 13 bases from J, with 17 bases in between. The germline V gene has CDR1 ENHRY and CDR2 SYGVKD. The CDR3 runs to 12 residues. The DNA for the CDR3 is TGTGCCACCCTGGACGGCGGGGGCCCCCTCCACTTT. It codes for CATLDGGGPLHF.

This clonotype was observed at least ten times. CDR3 in amino acids: CATTPAGGTGELFF. The CDR3 DNA is TGTGCCACCACCCCTGCAGGGGGGACCGGGGAGCTGTTTTTT. V and J are TRBV24-1 and TRBJ2-2; D perhaps matches TRBD1 (7 bases). Trimming cost V 8 bases and J 5 bases, with 14 bases left between them. CDR3 length equals 14 residues. Germline lookup yields CDR1 KGHDR and CDR2 SFDVKD.

CDR3 amino acids: CAIRGPTDTQYF. The CDR3 DNA reads TGTGCCATCAGGGGCCCCACAGATACGCAGTATTTT. This sequence joins TRBV10-3 and TRBJ2-3; D not certain. CDR3 length: 12 residues. Deletions cut 6 bases from V and 2 bases from J, with 6 bases between. Germline-derived CDR1 and CDR2 are ENHRY and SYGVKD.

This chain uses TRBV3-1 with TRBJ2-7; 8 nucleotides agree with TRBD1. The CDR3 consists of 14 residues. V lost 1 base to trimming and J lost 6 bases; unmatched junction nucleotides: 5. In germline, CDR1 is LGHDT, CDR2 YNNKEL (reference sequence). The CDR3 loop reads CASSQGTGTSEQYV. Written as DNA, the CDR3 is TGTGCCAGCAGCCAAGGGACAGGGACTTCCGAGCAGTACGTC.

This clonotype was observed many times. V and J are TRBV12-3 or TRBV12-4 and TRBJ2-4, with 8 bases aligning to TRBD2. After removal of 4 bases from V and 11 bases from J, the junction contained 13 bases not matched to a gene. CDR3 length: 15 amino acids. CDR3 sequence (DNA): TGTGCCAGCAGTTCCGGGACTAGGCAGCTATCGCTTCAGTACTTC. Translating it yields CASSSGTRQLSLQYF.

V is TRBV7-9 and J is TRBJ1-1; weak D call: TRBD1 (5 bases). CDR1 is SEHNR, CDR2 FQNEAQ, per germline (reference sequence). Trimming cost V 1 base and J 1 base, with 10 bases left between them. The CDR3 runs to 15 residues. CDR3 bases: TGTGCCAGCAGCTTAGGCGGGGGGGGGAACACTGAAGCTTTCTTT. Translation: CASSLGGGGNTEAFF. The whole variable domain, filled in from reference TRBV7-9 and TRBJ1-1, reads DTGVSQNPRHKITKRGQNVTFRCDPISEHNRLYWYRQTLGQGPEFLTYFQNEAQLEKSRLLSDRFSAERPKGSFSTLEIQRTEQGDSAMYLCASSLGGGGNTEAFFGQGTRLTVV.

In its sample, this clonotype was seen many times. The V gene is TRBV10-3, the J gene TRBJ1-3; weak D call: TRBD1 (6 bases). This CDR3 has 16 amino acids. V gave up 6 bases and J gave up 0 bases, with 15 bases separating them. Per the germline V gene, CDR1 is ENHRY and CDR2 is SYGVKD. CDR3 nucleotide sequence: TGTGCCATCAGCCCCCAGGGGTCGAGCTCTGGAAACACCATATATTTT. Protein: CAISPQGSSSGNTIYF.